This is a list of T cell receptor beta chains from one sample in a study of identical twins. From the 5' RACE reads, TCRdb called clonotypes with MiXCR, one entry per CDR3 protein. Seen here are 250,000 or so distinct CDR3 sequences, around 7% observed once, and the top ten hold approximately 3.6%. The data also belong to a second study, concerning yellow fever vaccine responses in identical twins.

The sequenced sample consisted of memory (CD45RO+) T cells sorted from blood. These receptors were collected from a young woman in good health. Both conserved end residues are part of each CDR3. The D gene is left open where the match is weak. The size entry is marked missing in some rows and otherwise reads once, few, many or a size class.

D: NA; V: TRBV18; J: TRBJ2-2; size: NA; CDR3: CASSPPAGNTGELFF; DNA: TGTGCCAGCTCACCACCGGCCGGGAACACCGGGGAGCTGTTTTTT
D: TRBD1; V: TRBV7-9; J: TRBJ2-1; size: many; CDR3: CASSRTGLSLVQFF; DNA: TGTGCCAGCAGCCGGACAGGGCTGTCTCTAGTGCAGTTCTTC
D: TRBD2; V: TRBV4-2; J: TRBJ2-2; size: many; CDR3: CASSQVVLAGLGNTGELFF; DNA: TGTGCCAGCAGCCAAGTGGTACTAGCGGGGTTGGGGAACACCGGGGAGCTGTTTTTT
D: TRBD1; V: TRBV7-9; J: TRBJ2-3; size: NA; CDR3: CASSSGQGVTTDTQYF; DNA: TGTGCCAGCAGCTCTGGTCAGGGGGTGACCACAGATACGCAGTATTTT
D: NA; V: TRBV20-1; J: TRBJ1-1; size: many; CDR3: CSARVGEVPAEAFF; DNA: TGCAGTGCTAGAGTGGGGGAGGTTCCGGCTGAAGCTTTCTTT
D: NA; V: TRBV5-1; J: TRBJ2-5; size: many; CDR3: CASSFQGGPETQYF; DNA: TGCGCCAGCAGCTTTCAGGGGGGACCGGAGACCCAGTACTTC
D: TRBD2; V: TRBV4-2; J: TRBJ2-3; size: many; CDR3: CASSQGSSGGHTDTQYF; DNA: TGTGCCAGCAGCCAAGGGTCGAGCGGGGGCCACACAGATACGCAGTATTTT
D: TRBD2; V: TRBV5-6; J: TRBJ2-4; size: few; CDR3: CASSLVGTSGGPGQNIQYF; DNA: TGTGCCAGCAGCTTGGTTGGGACTAGCGGGGGCCCCGGCCAAAACATTCAGTACTTC
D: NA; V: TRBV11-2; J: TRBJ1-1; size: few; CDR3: CASSLAPPTAFF; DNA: TGTGCCAGCAGCTTGGCCCCCCCGACTGCTTTCTTT
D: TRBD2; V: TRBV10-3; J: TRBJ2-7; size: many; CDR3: CAISAPTGTSGRNSYEQYF; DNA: TGTGCCATCAGTGCCCCGACAGGGACTAGCGGGAGAAACTCCTACGAGCAGTACTTC
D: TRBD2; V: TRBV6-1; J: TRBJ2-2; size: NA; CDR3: CASSRGGNTGELFF; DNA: TGTGCCAGCAGTCGGGGGGGTAACACCGGGGAGCTGTTTTTT
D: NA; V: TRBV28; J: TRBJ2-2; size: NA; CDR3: CASIEAGSNTGELFF; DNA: TGTGCCAGTATCGAGGCAGGTTCGAACACCGGGGAGCTGTTTTTT
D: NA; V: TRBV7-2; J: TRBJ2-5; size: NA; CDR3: CASSSLRGRGLQETQYF; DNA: TGTGCCAGCAGCTCCCTGAGGGGGAGGGGGCTCCAAGAGACCCAGTACTTC